These 27 T cell receptor beta chains were all obtained from the same sample, sequenced in a study of blood T cell repertoires in COVID-19. The protocol was immunoSEQ multiplex PCR, while the TCRdb copy is restricted to in-frame clones and leaves out a portion. Altogether 140,000 to 150,000 clones are present, 85% being singletons, with the ten largest covering nearly 3%. The sequenced sample consisted of peripheral blood. The origin of the receptors is a woman aged 40 to 50 with active or convalescent COVID-19.

The chain is built from TRBV16 and TRBJ1-5; 10 bases agree with TRBD1. Germline V gene sequence: CDR1 KGHSY, CDR2 FQNENV. The V and J ends lost 4 bases and 4 bases, in that order; junction bases with no gene match: 13. There are 18 residues in the CDR3. The DNA of the CDR3 is TGTGCCAGCAGCCTTGGGACAGGGGAGTACCTTGGGAATCAGCCCCAGCATTTT. Encoded protein: CASSLGTGEYLGNQPQHF.

The chain carries TRBV6-1 and TRBJ2-7; the D gene is possibly TRBD1 (6 bases). Germline CDR1 MNHNS, CDR2 SASEGT. V was cut by 8 bases and J by 9 bases, with 14 bases left in between. The CDR3 extends over 11 amino acids. The CDR3 spells CASGTGQAQYF. CDR3 sequence (DNA): TGTGCCAGCGGAACAGGGCAGGCGCAGTACTTC.

The rearrangement uses TRBV27 and TRBJ1-4, with TRBD1 as a possible D gene (5 bases). The germline gives CDR1 MNHEY, CDR2 SMNVEV (reference sequence). V was cut by 7 bases and J by 8 bases, with 26 bases left in between. CDR3 length equals 17 residues. The CDR3 sequence: CASKRSGSGAVVEKLFF. The CDR3, as DNA: TGTGCCAGCAAAAGGTCAGGGTCAGGTGCTGTGGTCGAAAAACTGTTTTTT.

The rearrangement links TRBV28 to TRBJ1-4; D remains ambiguous. The germline V gene encodes CDR1 MDHEN and CDR2 SYDVKM. CDR3 length: 15 residues. The V end was cut by 6 bases, the J end by 4 bases, with 15 bases between. The CDR3 loop reads CASSSAQLVNEKLFF. The CDR3 coding sequence is TGTGCCAGCAGCTCTGCCCAATTAGTTAATGAAAAACTGTTTTTT. Variable domain in full (rest from reference TRBV28 and TRBJ1-4): DVKVTQSSRYLVKRTGEKVFLECVQDMDHENMFWYRQDPGLGLRLIYFSYDVKMKEKGDIPEGYSVSREKKERFSLILESASTNQTSMYLCASSSAQLVNEKLFFGSGTQLSVL.

This chain uses TRBV28 with TRBJ1-5, with 11 bases that match TRBD1. Losses at the gene ends were 3 bases for V and 9 bases for J; bases not matched to a gene: 7. This CDR3 spans 15 amino acids. Germline CDR1 is MDHEN and CDR2 is SYDVKM. CDR3 sequence reads: CASSFQDRGLGPQHF. In DNA form, the CDR3 reads TGTGCCAGCAGTTTCCAGGACAGGGGGCTAGGGCCCCAGCATTTT.

This clone turned up a few times. The J gene is TRBJ2-7, the V gene TRBV28, with TRBD1 matching 10 bases. The CDR3 is made up of 16 amino acids. Trimming removed 3 bases from V and 3 bases from J; junction bases left unmatched: 8. CDR1 is MDHEN, CDR2 SYDVKM, per germline. The CDR3 here is CASSFMTTGGLYEQYF. CDR3 nucleotide sequence: TGTGCCAGCAGTTTTATGACGACAGGGGGCCTCTACGAGCAGTACTTC.

The chain links TRBV5-1 to TRBJ1-4, with unresolved D. V was cut by 4 bases and J by 8 bases, with 21 bases left in between. CDR1 and CDR2 (germline): SGHRS, YFSETQ. There are 16 residues in the CDR3. CDR3 DNA: TGCGCCAGCAGCCCTCAACCGGGAGCCGTGGTGGAAAAACTGTTTTTT. Translation: CASSPQPGAVVEKLFF.

The chain recombines TRBV6-2 or TRBV6-3 with TRBJ1-1, with 7 bases identical to TRBD1. CDR1 and CDR2 from the germline V gene are MNHEY and SVGEGT. The V gene end was trimmed by 2 bases and the J gene end by 4 bases; junction bases not matched to a gene: 7. The CDR3 covers 15 residues. This CDR3 is CASSYGGGRSTEAFF. The CDR3 DNA follows: TGTGCCAGCAGTTACGGAGGGGGCCGGAGCACTGAAGCTTTCTTT.

V usage is TRBV28 and J usage is TRBJ2-1; 7 positions match TRBD2. Germline CDR1 reads MDHEN; CDR2 reads SYDVKM. CDR3 size: 16 residues. The V and J ends lost 5 bases and 4 bases, in that order; junction bases with no gene match: 11. The CDR3 DNA sequence: TGTGCCAGCAGTCCCCCCCGCCAGCGGGAATACAATGAGCAGTTCTTC. Its translation: CASSPPRQREYNEQFF.

V and J are TRBV9 and TRBJ1-1, with D possibly being TRBD1 (5 bases). The CDR3 sequence is 15 residues long. V was clipped by 0 bases and J by 7 bases, with 16 bases between them. Per germline, CDR1 SGDLS and CDR2 YYNGEE. DNA for the CDR3: TGTGCCAGCAGCGTAGAGGTAGGGAGGGGCGGTGAAGCTTTCTTT. Protein product: CASSVEVGRGGEAFF.

The sample holds a few counts of this clone. This rearrangement joins TRBV10-2 to TRBJ1-1; D may be TRBD1 (5 bases). Trimming took 2 bases from V and 6 from J, leaving 7 bases between them. The CDR3 is 12 amino acids. Looked up from germline, CDR1 is WSHSY and CDR2 is SAAADI. The CDR3: CASSEGGAEAFF. Written as DNA, the CDR3 is TGCGCCAGCAGTGAGGGGGGGGCTGAAGCTTTCTTT.

The chain links TRBV7-2 to TRBJ1-1; D is possibly TRBD1 (6 bases). Germline CDR1 is SGHTA and CDR2 is FQGNSA. The CDR3 totals 15 residues. With 5 bases removed from V and 2 bases from J, the gap between germline ends came to 15 bases. CDR3 protein: CASSQARTANTEAFF. CDR3 nucleotide sequence: TGTGCCAGCAGCCAGGCAAGGACAGCAAACACTGAAGCTTTCTTT.

The V and J genes are TRBV9 and TRBJ2-3, with unresolved D. CDR1 and CDR2 from the germline V gene are SGDLS and YYNGEE. V lost 1 base, J lost 2 bases, and 11 bases lay in between. The CDR3 is 15 amino acids. The CDR3 coding sequence is TGTGCCAGCAGCGTACTCCCAACTTCCACAGATACGCAGTATTTT. As protein: CASSVLPTSTDTQYF.

The J gene is TRBJ2-3, the V gene TRBV15; TRBD1 agrees at 8 bases. J was trimmed by 4 bases and V by 1 base; bases with no gene match: 4. This CDR3 region has 15 residues. The V gene's germline CDR1 is LNHNV and CDR2 YYDKDF (reference sequence). This CDR3 reads CATSRADRESDTQYF. As DNA, the CDR3 is TGTGCCACCAGCAGAGCGGACAGGGAGTCAGATACGCAGTATTTT.

V usage is TRBV7-8 and J usage is TRBJ1-3, with a tentative D call TRBD1 (6 bases). Germline CDR1 reads SGHVS; CDR2 reads FQNEAQ. CDR3 size: 16 residues. V lost 1 base to trimming and J lost 4 bases, with 14 bases between them. CDR3 nucleotide sequence: TGTGCCAGCAGCTTAGTGGGGGCCTTGGGGGGAAACACCATATATTTT. This translates into CASSLVGALGGNTIYF.

This clone was recorded only once. The chain links TRBV28 to TRBJ1-6, with D perhaps matching TRBD1 (6 bases). V was cut by 6 bases and J by 5 bases, with 8 bases left in between. The CDR3 has 13 amino acids. Germline loops: CDR1 MDHEN, CDR2 SYDVKM. CDR3 in amino acids: CASRDSNNSPLHF. CDR3 DNA: TGTGCCAGCAGGGACAGTAATAATTCACCCCTCCACTTT.

The genes are TRBV9 and TRBJ2-1; 9 nucleotides align to TRBD2. The V gene end was trimmed by 1 base and the J gene end by 4 bases; junction bases not matched to a gene: 6. Germline V gene lookup returns CDR1 SGDLS and CDR2 YYNGEE. This CDR3 is built from 16 residues. CDR3 amino acids: CASSVRGGRGYNEQFF. The CDR3 nucleotides are TGTGCCAGCAGCGTAAGGGGCGGGAGGGGATACAATGAGCAGTTCTTC.

CDR3 residues: CASSYPSPTGTGELFF. In nucleotides, the CDR3 is TGTGCCAGCAGTTATCCTAGCCCAACGGGGACCGGGGAGCTGTTTTTT. The J gene is TRBJ2-2, the V gene TRBV6-2 or TRBV6-3; possibly TRBD2 for D (5 bases). Trimming took off 3 bases at V and 5 bases at J, with 16 bases between the two ends. CDR1 is MNHEY and CDR2 is SVGEGT in the germline V gene. This CDR3 is built from 16 residues.

The chain links TRBV3-1 (or the pseudogene TRBV3-2) to TRBJ2-1, with a tentative D call TRBD1 (6 bases). Germline V gives CDR1 LGHDT, CDR2 YNNKEL (reference sequence). CDR3 size: 20 residues. V gave up 0 bases and J gave up 0 bases, with 21 bases separating them. The CDR3 sequence: CASSQDRRRQALYSYNEQFF. CDR3 DNA sequence: TGTGCCAGCAGCCAAGATCGGCGGCGACAGGCCCTTTACTCCTACAATGAGCAGTTCTTC.

This clone appeared a single time. The CDR3 nucleotides read TGTGCCAGCTCGAAGGTGGGGGGTTCCCTCGGATATGGCTACACCTTC. This sequence encodes CASSKVGGSLGYGYTF. This rearrangement joins TRBV28 to TRBJ1-2; tentatively, D is TRBD1 (5 bases). Per germline, CDR1 MDHEN and CDR2 SYDVKM. There are 16 residues in the CDR3. V lost 8 bases and J lost 5, with 24 bases in between.

This chain links TRBV5-1 with TRBJ1-4; no reliable D call. This CDR3 comprises 13 residues. Trimming removed 7 bases from V and 0 bases from J, with 7 bases in between. Germline CDR1 reads SGHRS; CDR2 reads YFSETQ. Here the CDR3 DNA reads TGCGCCAGCGGAGATGCAACTAATGAAAAACTGTTTTTT. Its protein product is CASGDATNEKLFF.

The chain uses TRBV5-6 and TRBJ1-3; 8 nucleotides line up with TRBD1. Germline loops: CDR1 SGHDT, CDR2 YYEEEE. The ends lost 4 bases at V and 4 bases at J; junction bases unmatched: 10. The CDR3 length is 16 residues. CDR3 sequence (DNA): TGTGCCAGCAGCCCCGGACAGGGAACGACCGGAAACACCATATATTTT. Translation gives CASSPGQGTTGNTIYF.

This chain uses TRBV6-6 with TRBJ1-1; D is possibly TRBD1 (6 bases). This CDR3 region has 13 residues. The V end was cut by 7 bases, the J end by 1 base, with 10 bases between. Germline loops: CDR1 MNHNY, CDR2 SVGAGI (reference sequence). In DNA, the CDR3 is TGTGCCAGCACTCTGACAGGGAACACTGAAGCTTTCTTT. This encodes CASTLTGNTEAFF.

The V and J genes are TRBV3-1 (or the pseudogene TRBV3-2) and TRBJ1-5, with 7 bases matching TRBD1. This CDR3 has 14 amino acids. Germline CDR1 LGHDT, CDR2 YNNKEL (reference sequence). Germline trimming cut 1 base from V and 6 bases from J; bases unmatched to any gene: 3. CDR3 in amino acids: CASSQAPGGQPQHF. Written as DNA, the CDR3 is TGTGCCAGCAGCCAAGCCCCAGGGGGTCAGCCCCAGCATTTT.

This clone has only a few counts. The J gene is TRBJ1-5, the V gene TRBV6-5, with 8 bases identical to TRBD1. The length of the CDR3 is 14 residues. Germline CDR1 is MNHEY and CDR2 is SVGAGI. V was pared by 5 bases and J by 4 bases, with 4 bases of the junction left unmatched. Here the CDR3 reads CASSQGQVNQPQHF. The CDR3 bases are TGTGCCAGCAGTCAGGGACAGGTTAATCAGCCCCAGCATTTT.

V gene TRBV19 combines with J gene TRBJ1-5; D gene uncertain. Germline V gene lookup returns CDR1 LNHDA and CDR2 SQIVND (reference sequence). Deletions cut 5 bases from V and 3 bases from J, with 14 bases between. The CDR3 sequence is 15 residues long. The CDR3: CASSPLRLYNQPQHF. The CDR3 nucleotides read TGTGCCAGTAGTCCCTTGAGGCTGTACAATCAGCCCCAGCATTTT.

The V gene is TRBV19, the J gene TRBJ1-4, with TRBD1 matching over 9 bases. The length of the CDR3 is 17 residues. V was clipped by 5 bases and J by 1 base; unmatched bases: 8. Germline V gene sequence: CDR1 LNHDA, CDR2 SQIVND (reference sequence). CDR3 sequence (DNA): TGTGCCAGTAGTCACGGGACAGGGAGAGGAACTAATGAAAAACTGTTTTTT. Its translation: CASSHGTGRGTNEKLFF.